The 9 T cell receptor beta chains below were found in one sample sequenced in a study of T cells in Graves' hyperthyroidism and ophthalmopathy. RNA transcripts were the template for amplifying TCR beta CDR3 regions. The HTBI primer set served for first-round RT-PCR of the TCR CDR3. MiXCR, run by TCRdb on the multiplex PCR reads, gives a single entry per CDR3 protein. The data show about 560,000 distinct CDR3 sequences, with around 15% seen just once and about 15% held by the top ten. The sequenced sample was blood. The receptor source for this set is a woman between 35 and 50 years old with Graves' hyperthyroidism.

The chain combines TRBV29-1 with TRBJ2-2; 8 bases line up with TRBD1. This CDR3 has 15 residues. V was pared by 6 bases and J by 5 bases, with 11 bases of the junction left unmatched. CDR1 is SQVTM, CDR2 ANQGSEA, per germline. The CDR3, as DNA: TGCAGCGTAAAGACCGGACAGGGAAGGACCGGGGAGCTGTTTTTT. Protein: CSVKTGQGRTGELFF.

At least ten counts were recorded for this clonotype. V is TRBV3-1 and J is TRBJ1-1; no clear D. This CDR3 has 15 amino acids. Trimming removed 0 bases at V and 0 bases at J, with 8 bases between. Per the germline V gene, CDR1 is LGHDT and CDR2 is YNNKEL (reference sequence). The CDR3 spells CASSQETRLNTEAFF. The CDR3 DNA reads as TGTGCCAGCAGCCAAGAAACCAGATTGAACACTGAAGCTTTCTTT. The full variable domain, its missing parts supplied by reference TRBV3-1 and TRBJ1-1, is DTAVSQTPKYLVTQMGNDKSIKCEQNLGHDTMYWYKQDSKKFLKIMFSYNNKELIINETVPNRFSPKSPDKAHLNLHINSLELGDSAVYFCASSQETRLNTEAFFGQGTRLTVV.

The J gene is TRBJ1-2, the V gene TRBV28, with 9 bases lining up with TRBD1. The length of the CDR3 is 13 residues. Trimming removed 8 bases from V and 7 bases from J; junction bases left unmatched: 8. The germline V gene has CDR1 MDHEN and CDR2 SYDVKM. The CDR3 bases are TGTGCCAGCGTTGCCGGGACAGGGTTTGGCTACACCTTC. This gives the protein CASVAGTGFGYTF.

This clonotype showed up many times. The chain joins TRBV12-3 or TRBV12-4 to TRBJ2-5; the D is unclear. The CDR3 runs 11 residues. V gave up 6 bases and J gave up 5 bases, with 7 bases separating them. CDR3 in amino acids: CASSLTETQYF. DNA of the CDR3: TGTGCCAGCAGCTTAACCGAGACCCAGTACTTC.

Many counts were recorded for this clonotype. V usage is TRBV5-1 and J usage is TRBJ2-1, with D tentatively TRBD1 (5 bases). The V gene lost 5 bases and the J gene lost 5 bases, with 14 bases spanning the gap. This CDR3 comprises 14 residues. CDR1 SGHRS and CDR2 YFSETQ come from the germline V gene. CDR3 region: CASSMTAQNNEQFF. The CDR3 DNA follows: TGCGCCAGCAGTATGACAGCCCAAAACAATGAGCAGTTCTTC.

The V call is TRBV19, the J call TRBJ2-1; 8 bases agree with TRBD2. Unmatched junction bases numbered 9, after V lost 4 bases and J lost 4 bases. The germline V gene has CDR1 LNHDA and CDR2 SQIVND (reference sequence). This CDR3 is built from 16 residues. The CDR3 DNA reads TGTGCCAGTAGTACAAAATTTAGCGGGGTATACAATGAGCAGTTCTTC. It yields the protein CASSTKFSGVYNEQFF.

This clonotype appeared many times. The chain links TRBV5-1 to TRBJ2-7; D may be TRBD1 (5 bases). Germline V lookup: CDR1 SGHRS, CDR2 YFSETQ. The CDR3 is made up of 14 amino acids. With 0 bases removed from V and 4 bases from J, the gap between germline ends came to 11 bases. Here the CDR3 DNA reads TGCGCCAGCAGCTTGGCTCAGGGCGTATACGAGCAGTACTTC. Protein product: CASSLAQGVYEQYF.

This clonotype appeared a few times. This chain links TRBV30 with TRBJ1-2, with D possibly matching TRBD1 (6 bases). CDR3 size: 12 residues. Germline values: CDR1 GTSNPN, CDR2 SVGIG (reference sequence). Trimming pared 5 bases from V and 3 bases from J, leaving 10 bases between. CDR3 amino acids: CAWYRVDYGYTF. The CDR3 nucleotides are TGTGCCTGGTACAGGGTGGACTATGGCTACACCTTC.

This clonotype has ten or more counts. The V gene is TRBV11-1, the J gene TRBJ2-1; 9 bases align to TRBD2. The length of the CDR3 is 18 residues. The V gene end was trimmed by 0 bases and the J gene end by 7 bases; junction bases not matched to a gene: 13. CDR1 is SGHAT and CDR2 is FQDESV in the germline V gene (reference sequence). Here the CDR3 DNA reads TGTGCCAGCAGCTTAGCTGGTGCGCGGGAGGGGAAAAAAAATGAGCAGTTCTTC. It yields the protein CASSLAGAREGKKNEQFF.